Sequencing of this T cell receptor (beta chain) was carried out in a study of T cells in Graves' hyperthyroidism and ophthalmopathy. Whole-study findings and limits: Median prediction lead before ophthalmopathy onset was about 6.7 months with the model.

Amplification targeted TCR beta CDR3 regions from RNA transcripts. With the HTBI primer set, the TCR CDR3 went through a first round of RT-PCR. TCRdb re-called the multiplex PCR reads with MiXCR, one entry per CDR3 protein. This table has under 450,000 distinct CDR3 sequences, roughly 13% appearing once. Hyperthyroidism patients were newly diagnosed, had disease duration under 2 months, and were aged 18 to 65 years. Isolation of PBMCs was performed on 8 to 10 ml fresh peripheral blood. The CDR3 is 11 residues long. From germline, CDR1 is DFQATT and CDR2 SNEGSKA (reference sequence). This clonotype has a count of ten or more. Its matching antigen is unknown.

The chain recombines TRBV20-1 with TRBJ1-1; maybe TRBD1 (5 bases). Source material: blood. The sequence was obtained from a young man with Graves' hyperthyroidism that later progressed to Graves' ophthalmopathy. The CDR3 DNA sequence: TGCAGGGGGGGGGACAACACTGAAGCTTTCTTT. Amino acid sequence: CRGGDNTEAFF.